Given below is one T cell receptor (beta chain) in context. Different DNA sequences within this sample yield the same CDR3. Clones were read by immunoSEQ multiplex PCR, and TCRdb kept only the in-frame ones, dropping some. The sample consists of about 320,000 clones, roughly nine tenths of them appearing once. The source of the sample is a study of blood T cell repertoires in COVID-19. The overall study: The United States, Italy and Spain provided the acute and convalescent COVID-19 samples. Nucleic acid was either cDNA or gDNA, and it came from T cells, B-cell-depleted T cells, or PBMCs.

Germline trimming cut 5 bases from V and 4 bases from J; bases unmatched to any gene: 2. The length of the CDR3 is 13 residues. The germline gives CDR1 MGHRA, CDR2 YSYEKL. The V call is TRBV4-1, the J call TRBJ2-5; the match to TRBD1 covers 9 bases. Sequencing was done on a sample of peripheral blood. The receptor's source is a woman under 40 with COVID-19, enrolled during active disease. The CDR3 loop is CASSRTGAETQYF. For the CDR3, the DNA is TGCGCCAGCAGCAGGACAGGGGCAGAGACCCAGTACTTC.